The T cell receptor (beta chain) under discussion was sequenced for a study of PD-1 blockade in classical Hodgkin lymphoma. The time point here: cycle 4 day 1 (C4D1), after more than 5 weeks of nivolumab. Patients all relapsed after autologous stem cell transplantation, and there was variation in brentuximab vedotin exposure. From thawed PBMCs, CD4+ T cells were purified using magnetic negative selection. Patients showed best responses of complete response, partial response or progressive disease. Study findings and constraints: CD4+ TCR diversity rose significantly by C4D1, and CD8+ TCR diversity did not. Those achieving complete response showed baseline diversity like newly diagnosed patients.

Sequencing used immunoSEQ multiplex PCR; TCRdb keeps in-frame clones, though not all of them. Of tens of thousands of clones listed, more than 80% are singletons. On this clone: Its antigen is currently unknown.

Trimming cost V 0 bases and J 2 bases; bases outside gene matches: 7. CDR3 size: 18 residues. Germline V lookup: CDR1 MGHRA, CDR2 YSYEKL. The TCR sequence derives from a human donor with classical Hodgkin lymphoma. The chain links TRBV4-1 to TRBJ2-3, with 11 nucleotides matching TRBD2. The sequences come from CD4+ T cells from blood, collected before the fourth cycle of nivolumab. The chain's CDR3 is CASSQERGLADVTDTQYF. The CDR3 DNA reads as TGCGCCAGCAGCCAAGAACGGGGACTAGCGGACGTCACAGATACGCAGTATTTT.